This section outlines one T cell receptor (beta chain) sequence together with its context. Its matching antigen is unknown. The sample originates from a study of shared clonotypes between healthy human individuals. Study summary: Samples came from a couple of female and a few male donors aged 18 to 49. The study's findings and limits: Estimated richness was generally greater in naive than memory subsets. Naive CD4 clonotype sharing across a few donors was about 5.3%.

There are 11 residues in the CDR3. Germline V gene lookup returns CDR1 MGHDK and CDR2 SYGVNS. Trimming shortened V by 6 bases and J by 14 bases, and 16 bases separated the two germline ends. Authors' analysis steps: ImmunoSEQ only sent back junction sequences with no quality scores, so filtering was done differently. Libraries were prepared by immunoSEQ multiplex PCR; TCRdb keeps only in-frame clonotypes and omits some of them. V and J calls and clone size are as listed in that table; D and trimming were resolved from the DNA. This sample carries about 820,000 clones, 80% to 95% of them seen once, and the ten largest clones take 24%. CD45RO-negative cells were positively selected for CCR7, leaving out terminally differentiated effector memory CD45RA+ cells.

Input material: naive CD8+ T cells sorted from blood. The V call is TRBV25-1, the J call TRBJ2-5; perhaps TRBD1 as D (5 bases). The receptor's source is a man aged 30-40 years in good health. CDR3 nucleotide sequence: TGTGCCAGCAGGGACGGTCGACAGCACTACTTC. Encoded protein: CASRDGRQHYF.